The T cell receptor (beta chain) described here comes from a study of T cells in Graves' hyperthyroidism and ophthalmopathy. Broader study findings: Peripheral blood also featured most of the thyroid clonotypes expanded above 0.001.

Regions amplified from RNA transcripts were the TCR beta CDR3 regions. Initially, a first-round RT-PCR of the TCR CDR3 employed the HTBI primer set. TCRdb analysed the multiplex PCR reads with MiXCR anew, one entry per CDR3 protein. The sample has about 600,000 distinct CDR3 sequences, approximately 15% seen once. About this clonotype itself: The antigen is not known.

The CDR3 covers 13 residues. The germline V gene has CDR1 MNHNS and CDR2 SASEGT. After removal of 6 bases from V and 9 bases from J, the junction contained 10 bases not matched to a gene. This TCR was recovered from a middle-aged woman with Graves' ophthalmopathy. Material: blood. The rearrangement joins TRBV6-1 to TRBJ2-5; 7 nucleotides agree with TRBD1. The CDR3: CASREKTGTAQYF. The CDR3 nucleotides are TGTGCCAGCAGGGAAAAGACAGGGACGGCCCAGTACTTC.